This T cell receptor beta chain was sequenced during a study of human T cells and chemical hapten exposure. Study context: Weekly scalp doses of diphenylcyclopropenone were given to patients during the approximately 23-week study. Patch tests of 0.01% DPC on the upper back were read at 6 days. Alopecia areata, totalis or universalis affected patients, mainly female.

The CDR3 is made up of 14 amino acids. The ends were cut back, 2 bases at V and 1 base at J, with 8 bases in the middle. Germline V gene data show CDR1 as MNHEY and CDR2 as SVGAGI. As to time point: pre-sensitization, week 0. The treatment denotes: therapeutic diphenylcyclopropenone sensitization with weekly scalp DPC. Total RNA was isolated from unfractionated whole blood. TCRdb itself ran the RACE reads through MiXCR, one entry per CDR3 protein. The sample has about 380,000 distinct CDR3 sequences; approximately 5% are singletons. The clonotype comes from a woman aged 50 to 60 with alopecia areata. Some clones in this sample may be carry-over from other donors' samples. Sample: whole blood, taken in connection with sensitization to the hapten diphenylcyclopropenone (DPC). The chain combines TRBV6-5 with TRBJ1-1; D gene unclear. CDR3 in amino acids: CASSYGEPNTEAFF. The CDR3 nucleotides read TGTGCCAGCAGTTACGGTGAACCGAACACTGAAGCTTTCTTT.